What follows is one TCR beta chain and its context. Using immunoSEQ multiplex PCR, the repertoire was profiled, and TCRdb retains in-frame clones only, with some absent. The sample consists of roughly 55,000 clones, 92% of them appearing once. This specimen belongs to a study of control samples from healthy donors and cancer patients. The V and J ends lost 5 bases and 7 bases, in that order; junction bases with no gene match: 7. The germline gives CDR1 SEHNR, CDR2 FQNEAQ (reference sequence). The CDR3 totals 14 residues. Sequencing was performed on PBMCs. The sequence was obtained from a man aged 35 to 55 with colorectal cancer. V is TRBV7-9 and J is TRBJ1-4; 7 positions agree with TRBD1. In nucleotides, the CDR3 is TGTGCCAGCAGCGCCCGGGACAGCCCTGAAAAACTGTTTTTT. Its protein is CASSARDSPEKLFF.